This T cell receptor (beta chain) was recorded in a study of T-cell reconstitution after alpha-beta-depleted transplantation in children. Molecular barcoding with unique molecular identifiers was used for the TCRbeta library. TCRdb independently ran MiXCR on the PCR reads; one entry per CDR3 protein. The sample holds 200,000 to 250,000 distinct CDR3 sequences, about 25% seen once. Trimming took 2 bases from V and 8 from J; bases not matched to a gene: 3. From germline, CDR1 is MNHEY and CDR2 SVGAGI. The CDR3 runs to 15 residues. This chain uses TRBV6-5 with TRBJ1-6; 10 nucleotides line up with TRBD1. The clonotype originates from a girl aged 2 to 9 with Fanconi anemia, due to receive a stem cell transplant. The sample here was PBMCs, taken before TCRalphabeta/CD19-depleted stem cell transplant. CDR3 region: CASSYRGQGYSPLHF. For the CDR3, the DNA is TGTGCCAGCAGTTACAGGGGACAGGGGTATTCACCCCTCCACTTT.